What follows are 8 T cell receptor beta chains derived from one specimen sequenced in a study of T cells in localized non-small cell lung cancer. Assay used: immunoSEQ multiplex PCR; TCRdb lists only in-frame clones, some missing. Of some 39,000 clones listed, about nine tenths are singletons. The sequencing here drew on peripheral blood mononuclear cells, taken before any cancer treatment. These receptor sequences come from a male donor older than 55 with stage II lung adenocarcinoma.

The V and J genes are TRBV5-1 and TRBJ2-2, with TRBD1 matching over 10 bases. The CDR3 loop spans 16 amino acids. V was pared by 7 bases and J by 4 bases, with 10 bases of the junction left unmatched. Germline assignment: CDR1 SGHRS and CDR2 YFSETQ. CDR3 sequence: CASRRPGQGLTGELFF. In nucleotides, the CDR3 is TGCGCCAGCCGCCGGCCGGGACAGGGGCTCACCGGGGAGCTGTTTTTT.

V usage is TRBV7-2 and J usage is TRBJ1-4; tentative D call: TRBD1 (5 bases). Trimming shortened V by 4 bases and J by 0 bases, and 18 bases separated the two germline ends. Germline assignment: CDR1 SGHTA and CDR2 FQGNSA. The CDR3 has 18 amino acids. The CDR3 region is CASSSPPGSLATNEKLFF. As DNA, the CDR3 is TGTGCCAGCAGCTCTCCCCCAGGGTCCTTAGCAACTAATGAAAAACTGTTTTTT.

V usage is TRBV5-4 and J usage is TRBJ2-2; D is unclear. This CDR3 has 13 amino acids. Germline lookup yields CDR1 SGHNT and CDR2 YYREEE (reference sequence). The V and J ends lost 2 bases and 5 bases respectively, with 7 bases between them. CDR3 bases: TGTGCCAGCAGCTTTGACGAAACCGGGGAGCTGTTTTTT. Its translation is CASSFDETGELFF.

The rearrangement uses TRBV6-6 and TRBJ1-3, with 7 positions matching TRBD1. CDR3 length: 14 amino acids. Germline CDR1 MNHNY, CDR2 SVGAGI (reference sequence). V lost 6 bases to trimming and J lost 2 bases; unmatched junction nucleotides: 4. The CDR3: CASSIGTAGNTIYF. CDR3 bases: TGTGCCAGCAGCATCGGGACAGCTGGAAACACCATATATTTT.

The CDR3 loop is CASSRVDRGQQKDNEQFF. For the CDR3, the DNA is TGCGCCAGCAGCAGGGTCGACAGGGGCCAGCAGAAGGACAATGAGCAGTTCTTC. The chain links TRBV5-1 to TRBJ2-1; 8 bases fit TRBD1. There are 18 residues in the CDR3. Germline V gene data show CDR1 as SGHRS and CDR2 as YFSETQ. The ends lost 4 bases at V and 5 bases at J; junction bases unmatched: 17.

This sequence joins TRBV25-1 and TRBJ2-3, with 15 bases identical to TRBD2. Trimming removed 6 bases from V and 3 bases from J; junction bases left unmatched: 7. The CDR3 contains 17 residues. The germline gives CDR1 MGHDK, CDR2 SYGVNS. The CDR3 coding sequence is TGTGCCAGCAGCGGGACTAGCGGGAGGCTAGGAACAGATACGCAGTATTTT. Translated, it gives CASSGTSGRLGTDTQYF.

The chain combines TRBV4-2 with TRBJ1-2, with D uncertain. CDR3 length: 13 amino acids. Trimming took 1 base from V and 10 from J, leaving 13 bases between them. The germline CDR1 and CDR2 sequences are LGHNA and YNFKEQ. The CDR3, as DNA: TGTGCCAGCAGCCAAGGAGGCAGAACCAACTACACCTTC. It encodes CASSQGGRTNYTF.

The chain recombines TRBV7-9 with TRBJ1-2; D unclear. V was clipped by 3 bases and J by 0 bases, with 14 bases between them. CDR3 size: 16 residues. Germline V gene data show CDR1 as SEHNR and CDR2 as FQNEAQ (reference sequence). CDR3 sequence: CASSFSYSTTNYGYTF. CDR3 coding DNA: TGTGCCAGCAGCTTTTCTTATTCGACCACTAACTATGGCTACACCTTC. The entire variable domain, with the rest obtained from reference TRBV7-9 and TRBJ1-2, is as follows: DTGVSQNPRHKITKRGQNVTFRCDPISEHNRLYWYRQTLGQGPEFLTYFQNEAQLEKSRLLSDRFSAERPKGSFSTLEIQRTEQGDSAMYLCASSFSYSTTNYGYTFGSGTRLTVV.